The clone carrying this T cell receptor (beta chain) was found many times. Its antigen is unknown. This sample is part of a study of T cells in Graves' hyperthyroidism and ophthalmopathy. Whole-study findings and limits: Model predictions of ophthalmopathy came a median approximately seven months before onset. Stable hyperthyroidism was told apart from ophthalmopathy by a model built on 13 V-J features.

Template material for amplifying TCR beta CDR3 regions consisted of RNA transcripts. HTBI primers drove first-round RT-PCR of the TCR CDR3. Each CDR3 protein is one row after TCRdb ran MiXCR on the multiplex PCR reads. The top ten clones hold roughly an eighth of a sample with some 440,000 distinct CDR3 sequences, about a sixth of them seen once. Graves' hyperthyroidism showing no ophthalmopathy progression within 18 months was considered stable. Isolation of PBMCs was performed on around 9.4 ml fresh peripheral blood. The specimen sequenced was blood. The clonotype was recovered from a woman younger than 30 with Graves' hyperthyroidism.

The chain's CDR3 is CASSVFARASGGAVTDTQYF. DNA of the CDR3: TGTGCCAGCAGTGTTTTCGCCCGGGCTAGCGGGGGGGCAGTGACAGATACGCAGTATTTT. The chain recombines TRBV2 with TRBJ2-3, with 12 bases aligning to TRBD2. The CDR3 is 20 residues long. Losses at the gene ends were 4 bases for V and 3 bases for J; bases not matched to a gene: 17. The germline V gene encodes CDR1 SNHLY and CDR2 FYNNEI.